This T cell receptor (beta chain) was identified in a study of blood T cell repertoires in COVID-19. Study at large: The United States, Italy and Spain were the sources of the acute and convalescent COVID-19 samples. The cDNA or gDNA used as material had been derived from T cells, B-cell-depleted T cells, or PBMCs.

Per the study methods: Using reference gene primer amplification, nucleated cell counts were estimated. The repertoire was sequenced with immunoSEQ multiplex PCR; TCRdb's copy has only in-frame clones and lacks some. Clone size and V and J calls were adopted from that table, with D and trimming inferred from the DNA. The sample consists of about 270,000 clones, about 86% of them appearing once. Germline V CDR1 and CDR2: MGHRA, YSYEKL. The CDR3 is 15 residues long. The ends lost 0 bases at V and 10 bases at J; junction bases unmatched: 8. One Seattle source followed patients from active infection through their disease course.

This clonotype was sampled from a woman aged 25 to 39 with COVID-19, enrolled during active disease. The V gene is TRBV4-1, the J gene TRBJ2-5; 10 nucleotides align to TRBD2. Sequencing was carried out using peripheral blood. CDR3 protein: CASSQDPSGGADQYF. CDR3 nucleotides: TGCGCCAGCAGCCAAGATCCCAGCGGGGGGGCGGACCAGTACTTC.